Listed below are T cell receptor beta chains from one sample, sequenced in a study of blood T cell repertoires in COVID-19. Sequencing was performed with immunoSEQ multiplex PCR; in TCRdb, only in-frame clones are kept and a portion is missing. The sample yields 210,000 or so clones, over 75% seen once. Sequenced: peripheral blood. The receptors derive from a man between 45 and 60 years old with COVID-19, enrolled during active disease. The CDR3 runs from the conserved cysteine through the conserved F or W. For some rows the clone size is stated as once, few or many, or as a class when expanded; others skip it.

v_call	clone_size	cdr3_aa
TRBV29-1	.	CSAILSSYEQYF
TRBV18	.	CASSRRGLGYTF
TRBV7-9	once	CASSPRGRGEAFF
TRBV5-1	.	CASSLFLADTDTQYF
TRBV7-9	once	CASSLPGQGAPTGELFF
TRBV5-1	once	CASSLEGAPGRYTGELFF
TRBV27	once	CASRVTLRVLDTQYF
TRBV14	.	CASSPPRQGGRYEQYF
TRBV11-3	.	CASSSQTGVVTEAFF
TRBV4-1	.	CASSQEGAGRGYEQFF
TRBV7-9	.	CASSVTGTGEEGYTF
TRBV5-4	.	CASSLDRGGFGELFF
TRBV7-9	.	CASSLSGGSTPLHF
TRBV2	once	CASMDREETQYF
TRBV6-5	.	CATMGGADNYGYTF
TRBV6-2/TRBV6-3	.	CASSYGQKNTEAFF
TRBV5-1	.	CASSGNTGRGAFEETQYF
TRBV4-1	.	CASSQRGVNQPQHF
TRBV5-4	.	CASSLGTVNTGELFF
TRBV9	.	CASSVGDSGSSYGYTF
TRBV28	.	CASSISGLEGYTF
TRBV2	.	CASSEWRNSPLHF
TRBV4-2	.	CASSQDWQWLSYEQYF
TRBV30	.	CACRGTGGGYTF
TRBV6-5	.	CASSRSDRNEQYF
TRBV12-3/TRBV12-4	.	CASSSFYEQYF
TRBV18	.	CASSRTRGEKLFF
TRBV5-1	.	CASSLSQGDSPLHF
TRBV9	.	CASSRTLSSYNSPLHF
TRBV7-8	.	CASSFEGSSYEQYF
TRBV6-5	once	CASQGGGTNEQYF
TRBV4-2	.	CASSQVTASGANVLTF
TRBV5-1	.	CASSRAGTGGADTQYF
TRBV6-1	.	CASSEVETSVGGYTF
TRBV5-8	few	CASSPTGTGNQPQHF
TRBV28	.	CASSLGGVSGANVLTF
TRBV5-5	.	CASSLLDRGHRNGYTF
TRBV10-3	once	CAISDGQNQPQHF
TRBV7-8	.	CASSLGARDRGHEQYF
TRBV28	.	CASSRAGARGYNEQFF
TRBV6-5	.	CASSSPKRGNTEAFF
TRBV2	.	CASRRTGEGNQPQHF
TRBV7-8	.	CASSLEGRQYLTGELFF
TRBV7-6	.	CASSSTGGFIYEQYF
TRBV12-3/TRBV12-4	.	CASNSGGGYEQYF
TRBV13	.	CASSSWTGDNEQFF
TRBV2	.	CASRTEGNQPQHF
TRBV7-8	.	CASSVSGLNTGELFF
TRBV7-2	.	CASSLGQGWYNEQFF